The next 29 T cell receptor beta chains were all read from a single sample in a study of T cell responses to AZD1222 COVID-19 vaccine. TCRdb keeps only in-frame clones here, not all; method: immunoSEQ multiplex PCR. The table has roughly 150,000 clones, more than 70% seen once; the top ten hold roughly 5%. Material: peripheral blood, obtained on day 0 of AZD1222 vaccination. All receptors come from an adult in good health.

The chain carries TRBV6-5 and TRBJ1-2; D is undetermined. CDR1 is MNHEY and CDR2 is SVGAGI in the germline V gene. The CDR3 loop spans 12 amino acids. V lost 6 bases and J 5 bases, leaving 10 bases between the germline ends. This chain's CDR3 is CASSRGEYGYTF. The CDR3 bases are TGTGCCAGCAGCCGCGGAGAGTATGGCTACACCTTC.

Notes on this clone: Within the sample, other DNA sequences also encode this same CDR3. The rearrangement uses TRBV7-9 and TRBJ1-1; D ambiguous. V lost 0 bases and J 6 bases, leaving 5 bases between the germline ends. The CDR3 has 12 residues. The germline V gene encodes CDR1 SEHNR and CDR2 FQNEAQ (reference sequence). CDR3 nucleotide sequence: TGTGCCAGCAGCTTAGCGGTGGCTGAAGCTTTCTTT. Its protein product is CASSLAVAEAFF.

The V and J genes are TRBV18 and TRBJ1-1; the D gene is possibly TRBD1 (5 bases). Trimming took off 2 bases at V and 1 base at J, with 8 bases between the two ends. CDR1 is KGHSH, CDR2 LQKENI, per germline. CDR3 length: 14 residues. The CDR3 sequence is CASSPLTGNTEAFF. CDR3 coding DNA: TGTGCCAGCTCACCATTAACAGGGAACACTGAAGCTTTCTTT.

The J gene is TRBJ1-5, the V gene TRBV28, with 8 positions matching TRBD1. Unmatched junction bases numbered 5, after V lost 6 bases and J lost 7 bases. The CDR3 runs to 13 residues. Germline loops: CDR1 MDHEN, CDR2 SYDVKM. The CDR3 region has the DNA TGTGCCAGCAGGGACAGGGAGGGCCAGCCCCAGCATTTT. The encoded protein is CASRDREGQPQHF.

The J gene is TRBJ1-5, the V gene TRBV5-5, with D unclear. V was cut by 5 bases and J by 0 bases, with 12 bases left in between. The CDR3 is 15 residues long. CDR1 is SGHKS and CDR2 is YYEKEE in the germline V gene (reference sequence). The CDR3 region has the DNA TGTGCCAGCAGGACCGGACGGTTTAGCAATCAGCCCCAGCATTTT. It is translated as CASRTGRFSNQPQHF. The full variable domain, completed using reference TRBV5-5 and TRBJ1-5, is DAGVTQSPTHLIKTRGQQVTLRCSPISGHKSVSWYQQVLGQGPQFIFQYYEKEERGRGNFPDRFSARQFPNYSSELNVNALLLGDSALYLCASRTGRFSNQPQHFGDGTRLSIL.

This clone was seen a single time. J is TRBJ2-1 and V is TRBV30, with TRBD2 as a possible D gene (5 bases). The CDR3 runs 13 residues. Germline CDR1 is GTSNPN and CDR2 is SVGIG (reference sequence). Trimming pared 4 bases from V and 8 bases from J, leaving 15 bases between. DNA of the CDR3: TGTGCCTGGACCGGAGGACCCGGGGATGAGCAGTTCTTC. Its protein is CAWTGGPGDEQFF.

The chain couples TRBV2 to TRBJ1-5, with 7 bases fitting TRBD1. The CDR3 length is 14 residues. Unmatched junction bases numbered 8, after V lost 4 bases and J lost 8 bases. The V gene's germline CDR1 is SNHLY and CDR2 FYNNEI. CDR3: CASSADRAREPQHF. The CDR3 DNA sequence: TGTGCCAGCAGTGCCGACAGGGCCCGGGAGCCCCAGCATTTT.

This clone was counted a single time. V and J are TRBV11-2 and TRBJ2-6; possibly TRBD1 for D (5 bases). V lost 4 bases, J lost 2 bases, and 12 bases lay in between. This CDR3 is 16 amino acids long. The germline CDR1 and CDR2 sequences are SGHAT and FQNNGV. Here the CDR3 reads CASSSLIRAGANVLTF. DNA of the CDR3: TGTGCCAGCAGCTCCCTCATCAGGGCTGGGGCCAACGTCCTGACTTTC.

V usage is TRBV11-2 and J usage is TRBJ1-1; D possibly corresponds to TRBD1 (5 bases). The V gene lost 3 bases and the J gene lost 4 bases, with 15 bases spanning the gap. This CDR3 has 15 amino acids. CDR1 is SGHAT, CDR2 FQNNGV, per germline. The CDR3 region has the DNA TGTGCCAGCAGCTTGGGGGTAGTGACGACCACTGAAGCTTTCTTT. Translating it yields CASSLGVVTTTEAFF.

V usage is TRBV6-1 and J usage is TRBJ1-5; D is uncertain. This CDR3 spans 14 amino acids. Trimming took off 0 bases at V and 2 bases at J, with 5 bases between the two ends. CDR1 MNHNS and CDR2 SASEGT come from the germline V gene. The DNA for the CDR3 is TGTGCCAGCAGTGAAGCGAAGGGCAATCAGCCCCAGCATTTT. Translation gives CASSEAKGNQPQHF.

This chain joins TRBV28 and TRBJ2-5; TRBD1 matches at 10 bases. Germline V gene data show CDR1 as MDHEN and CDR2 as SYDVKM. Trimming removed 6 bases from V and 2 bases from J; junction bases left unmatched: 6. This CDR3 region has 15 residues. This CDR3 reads CASSQPGQGQETQYF. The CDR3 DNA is TGTGCCAGCAGCCAACCGGGACAGGGGCAAGAGACCCAGTACTTC.

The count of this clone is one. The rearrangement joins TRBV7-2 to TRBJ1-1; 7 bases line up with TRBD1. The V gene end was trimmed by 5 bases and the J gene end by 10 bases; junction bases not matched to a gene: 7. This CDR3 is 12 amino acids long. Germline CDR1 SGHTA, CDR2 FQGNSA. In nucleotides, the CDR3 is TGTGCCAGCAGCCGAGGGGGCGAGGTAGCTTTCTTT. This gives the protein CASSRGGEVAFF.

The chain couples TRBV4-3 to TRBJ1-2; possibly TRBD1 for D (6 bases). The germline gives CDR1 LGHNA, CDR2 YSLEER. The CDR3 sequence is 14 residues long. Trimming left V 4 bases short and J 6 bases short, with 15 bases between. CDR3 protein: CASSLSGARDGYTF. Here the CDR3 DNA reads TGCGCCAGCAGCCTATCGGGGGCTAGGGATGGCTACACCTTC.

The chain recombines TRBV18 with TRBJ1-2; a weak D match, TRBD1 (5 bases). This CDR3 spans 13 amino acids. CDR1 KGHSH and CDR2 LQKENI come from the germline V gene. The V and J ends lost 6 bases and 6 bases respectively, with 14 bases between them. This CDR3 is CASSGRTGDGYTF. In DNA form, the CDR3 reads TGTGCCAGCTCGGGAAGGACGGGGGATGGCTACACCTTC.

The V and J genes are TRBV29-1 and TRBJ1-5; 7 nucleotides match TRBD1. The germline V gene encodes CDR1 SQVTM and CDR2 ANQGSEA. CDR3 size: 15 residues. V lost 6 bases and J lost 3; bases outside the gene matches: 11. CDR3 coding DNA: TGCAGCGTCCCTCGGGGGGGACAGATCAATCAGCCCCAGCATTTT. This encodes CSVPRGGQINQPQHF.

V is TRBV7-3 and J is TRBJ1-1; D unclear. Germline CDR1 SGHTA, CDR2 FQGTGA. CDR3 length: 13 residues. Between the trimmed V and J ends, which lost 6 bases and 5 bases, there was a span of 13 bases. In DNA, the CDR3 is TGTGCCAGCAGAGGGCCAGGAGGGACTGAAGCTTTCTTT. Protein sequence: CASRGPGGTEAFF.

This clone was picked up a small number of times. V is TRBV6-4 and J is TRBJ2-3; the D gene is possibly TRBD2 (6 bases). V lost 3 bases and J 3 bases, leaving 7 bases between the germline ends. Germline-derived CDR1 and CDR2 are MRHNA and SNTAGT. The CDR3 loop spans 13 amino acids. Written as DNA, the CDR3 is TGTGCCAGCAGTGAGGAGGGAACAGATACGCAGTATTTT. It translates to CASSEEGTDTQYF.

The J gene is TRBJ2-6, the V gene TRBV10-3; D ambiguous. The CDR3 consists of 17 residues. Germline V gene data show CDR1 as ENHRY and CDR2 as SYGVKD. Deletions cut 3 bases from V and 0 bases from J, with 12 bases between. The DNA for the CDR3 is TGTGCCATCAGTGAACCTGACGCCCTCTCTGGGGCCAACGTCCTGACTTTC. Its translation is CAISEPDALSGANVLTF.

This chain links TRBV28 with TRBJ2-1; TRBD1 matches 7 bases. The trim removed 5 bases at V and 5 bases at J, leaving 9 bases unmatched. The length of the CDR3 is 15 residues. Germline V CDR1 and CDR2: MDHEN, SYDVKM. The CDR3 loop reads CASSLHGTANNEQFF. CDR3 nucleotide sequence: TGTGCCAGCAGTCTCCACGGGACAGCAAACAATGAGCAGTTCTTC.

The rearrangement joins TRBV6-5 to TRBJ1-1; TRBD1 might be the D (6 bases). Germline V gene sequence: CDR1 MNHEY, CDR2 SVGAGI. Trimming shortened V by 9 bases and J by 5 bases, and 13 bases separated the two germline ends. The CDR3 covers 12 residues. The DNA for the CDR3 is TGTGCCAGTGCCAGGGGAATGACTGAAGCTTTCTTT. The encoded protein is CASARGMTEAFF.

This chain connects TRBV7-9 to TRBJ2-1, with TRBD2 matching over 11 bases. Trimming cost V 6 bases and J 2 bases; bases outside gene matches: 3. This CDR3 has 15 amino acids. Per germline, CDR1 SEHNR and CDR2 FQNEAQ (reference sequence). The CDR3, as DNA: TGTGCCAGCAGACCTAGCGGGAGGCCCTACAATGAGCAGTTCTTC. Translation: CASRPSGRPYNEQFF.

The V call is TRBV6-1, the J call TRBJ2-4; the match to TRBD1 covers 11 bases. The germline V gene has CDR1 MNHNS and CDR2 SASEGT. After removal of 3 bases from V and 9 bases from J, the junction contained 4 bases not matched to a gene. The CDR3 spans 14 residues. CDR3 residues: CASSEGTGGSIQYF. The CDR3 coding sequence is TGTGCCAGCAGTGAGGGGACAGGGGGAAGCATTCAGTACTTC.

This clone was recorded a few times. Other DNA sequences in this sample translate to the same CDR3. CDR3 nucleotides: TGTGCCAGCAGTGAAGCGGGGGGTAGCAATCAGCCCCAGCATTTT. Its translation: CASSEAGGSNQPQHF. V gene TRBV6-1 combines with J gene TRBJ1-5, with a weak D call TRBD1 (5 bases). V was trimmed by 0 bases and J by 0 bases, leaving 6 bases between them. The CDR3 totals 15 residues. Germline V lookup: CDR1 MNHNS, CDR2 SASEGT.

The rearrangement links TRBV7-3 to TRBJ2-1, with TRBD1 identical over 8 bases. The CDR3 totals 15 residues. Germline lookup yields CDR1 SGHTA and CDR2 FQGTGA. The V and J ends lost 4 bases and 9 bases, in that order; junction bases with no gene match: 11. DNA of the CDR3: TGTGCCAGCAGCTCAAACGCGGACAGGGCGACTGAGCAGTTCTTC. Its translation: CASSSNADRATEQFF.

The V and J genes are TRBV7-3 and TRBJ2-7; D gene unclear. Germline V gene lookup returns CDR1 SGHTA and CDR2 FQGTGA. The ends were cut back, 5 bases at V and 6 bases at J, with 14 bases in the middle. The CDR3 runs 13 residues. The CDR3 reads CASSPNRALEQYF. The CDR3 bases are TGTGCCAGCAGCCCCAATCGGGCCCTCGAGCAGTACTTC. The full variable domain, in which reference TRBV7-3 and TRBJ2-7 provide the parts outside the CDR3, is GAGVSQTPSNKVTEKGKYVELRCDPISGHTALYWYRQSLGQGPEFLIYFQGTGAADDSGLPNDRFFAVRPEGSVSTLKIQRTERGDSAVYLCASSPNRALEQYFGPGTRLTVT.

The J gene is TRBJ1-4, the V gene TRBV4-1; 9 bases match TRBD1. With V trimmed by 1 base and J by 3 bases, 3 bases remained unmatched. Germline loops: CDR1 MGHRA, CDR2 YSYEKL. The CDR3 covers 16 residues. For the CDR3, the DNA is TGCGCCAGCAGCCAAGCGGACAGGGGACCTAATGAAAAACTGTTTTTT. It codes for CASSQADRGPNEKLFF.

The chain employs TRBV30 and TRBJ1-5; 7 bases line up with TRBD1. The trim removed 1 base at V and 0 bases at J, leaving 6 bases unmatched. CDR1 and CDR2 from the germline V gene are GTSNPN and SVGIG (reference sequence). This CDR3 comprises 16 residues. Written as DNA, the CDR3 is TGTGCCTGGAGTGACGGGACAGTCCTTAGCAATCAGCCCCAGCATTTT. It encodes CAWSDGTVLSNQPQHF. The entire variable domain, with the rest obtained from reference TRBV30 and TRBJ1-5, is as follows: SQTIHQWPATLVQPVGSPLSLECTVEGTSNPNLYWYRQAAGRGLQLLFYSVGIGQISSEVPQNLSASRPQDRQFILSSKKLLLSDSGFYLCAWSDGTVLSNQPQHFGDGTRLSIL.

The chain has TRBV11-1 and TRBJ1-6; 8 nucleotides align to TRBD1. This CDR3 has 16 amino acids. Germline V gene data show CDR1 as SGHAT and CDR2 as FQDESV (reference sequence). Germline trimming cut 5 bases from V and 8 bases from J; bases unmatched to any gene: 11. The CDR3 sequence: CASSDARTGRDSPLHF. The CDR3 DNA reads TGTGCCAGCAGCGACGCCCGGACAGGGCGCGATTCACCCCTCCACTTT.

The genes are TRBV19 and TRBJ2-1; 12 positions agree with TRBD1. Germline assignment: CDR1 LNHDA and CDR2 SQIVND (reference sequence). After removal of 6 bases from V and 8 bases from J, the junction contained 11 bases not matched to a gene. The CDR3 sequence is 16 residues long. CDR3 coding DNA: TGTGCCAGTAGATTAGACGGGACAGGGGGCATCGATGAGCAGTTCTTC. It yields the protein CASRLDGTGGIDEQFF.